This T cell receptor (beta chain) came from a study of T-cell memory formation after mild COVID-19. This clonotype was detected only a few times. Looked up from germline, CDR1 is DFQATT and CDR2 is SNEGSKA (reference sequence). V lost 5 bases to trimming and J lost 6 bases, with 20 bases between them. The CDR3 contains 14 residues. TCRdb recomputed calls from the 5' RACE reads with MiXCR, one row per CDR3 protein. The table records fewer than 500,000 distinct CDR3 sequences, nearly 25% of them present only once. This chain connects TRBV20-1 to TRBJ2-7; D is uncertain. The clonotype originates from an adult woman who had mild COVID-19 (a few samples of this study predate the infection). Cell type and time point are not known. Sample: PBMCs or a T cell subset sorted from them (not recorded which). CDR3 protein: CSAESPSLVAEQYF. The CDR3, as DNA: TGCAGTGCTGAAAGTCCAAGCCTAGTTGCCGAGCAGTACTTC.